The rows below give T cell receptor beta chains drawn from one sample of a study of blood T cells in healthy people across ages. TCRdb redid the calling of the 5' RACE reads with MiXCR, one entry per CDR3 protein. The sample includes about 1.5 million distinct CDR3 sequences, about 45% of them seen just once. The specimen sequenced was blood. All receptors come from a woman in her late teens or twenties in good health. CDR3s include the opening cysteine and the closing phenylalanine or tryptophan. The D gene is left open where the match is weak. Expanded clones get a size class; other rows say once, few or many, or leave the size out.

cdr3_nt: TGTGCCAGCAGCCCCCGCCAGCAACCTTACGAGCAGTACTTC; cdr3_aa: CASSPRQQPYEQYF; j_call: TRBJ2-7; d_call: NA; clone_size: NA; v_call: TRBV14
cdr3_nt: TGTGCCAGCAGTTTAAACGGAGCGGGGGACTACGAGCAGTACTTC; cdr3_aa: CASSLNGAGDYEQYF; j_call: TRBJ2-7; d_call: TRBD2; clone_size: NA; v_call: TRBV12-3/TRBV12-4
cdr3_nt: TGTGCCAGCAGCCTCCCCAGCGGACAGGGGGCCGATGAGCAGTTCTTC; cdr3_aa: CASSLPSGQGADEQFF; j_call: TRBJ2-1; d_call: TRBD1; clone_size: NA; v_call: TRBV6-2/TRBV6-3
cdr3_nt: TGCAGTGCAGCCGGGACAGACAACTATGGCTACACCTTC; cdr3_aa: CSAAGTDNYGYTF; j_call: TRBJ1-2; d_call: TRBD1; clone_size: NA; v_call: TRBV20-1
cdr3_nt: TGTGCCAGCAAAAGGGGGGCTGGTGGCAATCAGCCCCAGCATTTT; cdr3_aa: CASKRGAGGNQPQHF; j_call: TRBJ1-5; d_call: NA; clone_size: NA; v_call: TRBV7-2
cdr3_nt: TGTGCCAGCAGTGTCAACCAACGAGGTCCCCGGGCGCCGAACACTGAAGCTTTCTTT; cdr3_aa: CASSVNQRGPRAPNTEAFF; j_call: TRBJ1-1; d_call: NA; clone_size: NA; v_call: TRBV2
cdr3_nt: TGTGCCAGCAGCTCGAGCAACAGGGGTACGGGCCATGGCTACACCTTC; cdr3_aa: CASSSSNRGTGHGYTF; j_call: TRBJ1-2; d_call: TRBD1; clone_size: NA; v_call: TRBV7-9
cdr3_nt: TGTGCCAGCAGCGTACCGCAGGAGACCGGGGAGCTGTTTTTT; cdr3_aa: CASSVPQETGELFF; j_call: TRBJ2-2; d_call: NA; clone_size: NA; v_call: TRBV9
cdr3_nt: TGTGCCAGCGAACGCTCGGGGAATGAGCAGTTCTTC; cdr3_aa: CASERSGNEQFF; j_call: TRBJ2-1; d_call: NA; clone_size: few; v_call: TRBV5-6
cdr3_nt: TGTGCCAGCAGCTTTGACGGCTCTGGAAACACCATATATTTT; cdr3_aa: CASSFDGSGNTIYF; j_call: TRBJ1-3; d_call: NA; clone_size: NA; v_call: TRBV7-2
cdr3_nt: TGCAGTGCTAGAAAAGGGACCACTGAAGCTTTCTTT; cdr3_aa: CSARKGTTEAFF; j_call: TRBJ1-1; d_call: NA; clone_size: NA; v_call: TRBV20-1
cdr3_nt: TGCAGTGCTAGAGCGCCCTCGGGACTAGCGTTAGAGACCCAGTACTTC; cdr3_aa: CSARAPSGLALETQYF; j_call: TRBJ2-5; d_call: TRBD2; clone_size: few; v_call: TRBV20-1
cdr3_nt: TGCGCCAGCAGTCCGGATAGAGGGTATATGACCGGGGAGCTGTTTTTT; cdr3_aa: CASSPDRGYMTGELFF; j_call: TRBJ2-2; d_call: NA; clone_size: few; v_call: TRBV4-1
cdr3_nt: TGCGCCAGCAGCGAAAGGGGTCCACCCCTCCACTTT; cdr3_aa: CASSERGPPLHF; j_call: TRBJ1-6; d_call: NA; clone_size: NA; v_call: TRBV4-3
cdr3_nt: TGCAGTGCTACAAAACCCTCAGGAAACACCATATATTTT; cdr3_aa: CSATKPSGNTIYF; j_call: TRBJ1-3; d_call: NA; clone_size: NA; v_call: TRBV20-1
cdr3_nt: TGCAGCGTTGAGGTGTGGGATACGCAGTATTTT; cdr3_aa: CSVEVWDTQYF; j_call: TRBJ2-3; d_call: NA; clone_size: NA; v_call: TRBV29-1
cdr3_nt: TGCAGTGCCCCGACAGGAGCTTATGGCTACACCTTC; cdr3_aa: CSAPTGAYGYTF; j_call: TRBJ1-2; d_call: NA; clone_size: NA; v_call: TRBV20-1
cdr3_nt: TGTGCCAGCAGCTTCGGGGGGCCGGCGCTTACTAACACCTTC; cdr3_aa: CASSFGGPALTNTF; j_call: TRBJ1-2; d_call: NA; clone_size: few; v_call: TRBV5-5
cdr3_nt: TGTGCCAGCAGTCCACGACAGGGTCCGGCGGGCTACACCTTC; cdr3_aa: CASSPRQGPAGYTF; j_call: TRBJ1-2; d_call: TRBD1; clone_size: NA; v_call: TRBV12-3/TRBV12-4
cdr3_nt: TGTGCCAGCAGCCCCTGGACAGGAAGCTCCTACGAGCAGTACTTC; cdr3_aa: CASSPWTGSSYEQYF; j_call: TRBJ2-7; d_call: TRBD1; clone_size: few; v_call: TRBV4-2
cdr3_nt: TGCGCCAGCAGCCAAGAAGAGACAGGGGGCAGATTTAAGGATTTAGGTGAAGCTTTCTTT; cdr3_aa: CASSQEETGGRFKDLGEAFF; j_call: TRBJ1-1; d_call: TRBD1; clone_size: few; v_call: TRBV4-3
cdr3_nt: TGTGCCAGCGGGCGCGATGGGGGGGTCTACAATGAGCAGTTCTTC; cdr3_aa: CASGRDGGVYNEQFF; j_call: TRBJ2-1; d_call: TRBD2; clone_size: few; v_call: TRBV7-2
cdr3_nt: TGTGCCAGCAGTCCCCTTTGGGGTTCAAGCTACGAGCAGTACTTC; cdr3_aa: CASSPLWGSSYEQYF; j_call: TRBJ2-7; d_call: NA; clone_size: few; v_call: TRBV12-3/TRBV12-4
cdr3_nt: TGTGCCTGGAGTGCTACTGGAAATGAGCAGTTCTTC; cdr3_aa: CAWSATGNEQFF; j_call: TRBJ2-1; d_call: NA; clone_size: few; v_call: TRBV30
cdr3_nt: TGTGCCAGCAGCTTAGCGCGGTCCGCTAGAGAGACCCAGTACTTC; cdr3_aa: CASSLARSARETQYF; j_call: TRBJ2-5; d_call: NA; clone_size: NA; v_call: TRBV7-2
cdr3_nt: TGTGCCAGCAGCTTAGCAGGGCGGGGGACTAACTATGGCTACACCTTC; cdr3_aa: CASSLAGRGTNYGYTF; j_call: TRBJ1-2; d_call: NA; clone_size: few; v_call: TRBV7-8